The rows below give T cell receptor beta chains drawn from one sample of a study of T-cell memory formation after mild COVID-19. TCRdb recomputed calls from the 5' RACE reads with MiXCR, one row per CDR3 protein. Of tens of thousands of distinct CDR3 sequences listed, 20% to 25% were seen once; the top ten hold 35% to 50%. Sequences were obtained from PBMCs or a T cell subset sorted from them (not recorded which). These receptors were collected from a man aged 18 to 35 who had mild COVID-19 (a few samples of this study predate the infection). Cell type and time point are not known. Both conserved end residues are part of each CDR3. A D gene is named only where the DNA matches it firmly. Clone size is not always given. Where it is, it says once, few, many or a class for expanded clones.

J gene: TRBJ1-4; V gene: TRBV7-8; D gene: NA; clone size: few; CDR3 protein: CASSTSHRVNEKLFF; CDR3 DNA: TGTGCCAGCAGCACGTCCCACAGGGTGAATGAAAAACTGTTTTTT
J gene: TRBJ1-2; V gene: TRBV18; D gene: TRBD1; clone size: few; CDR3 protein: CASSPGTGDGYGYTF; CDR3 DNA: TGTGCCAGCTCACCGGGGACAGGGGATGGCTATGGCTACACCTTC
J gene: TRBJ2-7; V gene: TRBV7-9; D gene: NA; clone size: few; CDR3 protein: CASSPTVASYEQYF; CDR3 DNA: TGTGCCAGCAGCCCGACGGTTGCCTCCTACGAGCAGTACTTC
J gene: TRBJ2-4; V gene: TRBV4-1; D gene: TRBD1; clone size: NA; CDR3 protein: CASSQDATGVENIQYF; CDR3 DNA: TGCGCCAGCAGCCAAGACGCCACAGGGGTGGAAAACATTCAGTACTTC
J gene: TRBJ1-2; V gene: TRBV11-2; D gene: TRBD1; clone size: NA; CDR3 protein: CASSHRQGHGYTF; CDR3 DNA: TGTGCCAGCAGCCATCGACAGGGACATGGCTACACCTTC
J gene: TRBJ2-5; V gene: TRBV2; D gene: TRBD2; clone size: NA; CDR3 protein: CASSGLAGRETQYF; CDR3 DNA: TGTGCCAGCAGTGGTCTAGCGGGGCGAGAGACCCAGTACTTC
J gene: TRBJ2-1; V gene: TRBV7-9; D gene: NA; clone size: few; CDR3 protein: CASSTGLGNEQFF; CDR3 DNA: TGTGCCAGCAGTACAGGGTTGGGAAATGAGCAGTTCTTC
J gene: TRBJ2-7; V gene: TRBV12-3/TRBV12-4; D gene: TRBD1; clone size: few; CDR3 protein: CATSQGAGEQYF; CDR3 DNA: TGTGCCACTTCACAGGGGGCGGGCGAGCAGTACTTC
J gene: TRBJ1-2; V gene: TRBV24-1; D gene: TRBD1; clone size: NA; CDR3 protein: CATSETGDRYTF; CDR3 DNA: TGTGCCACCAGCGAGACAGGGGATCGCTACACCTTC
J gene: TRBJ2-1; V gene: TRBV29-1; D gene: TRBD2; clone size: NA; CDR3 protein: CSVGSGGNYNEQFF; CDR3 DNA: TGCAGCGTTGGGTCGGGGGGAAACTACAATGAGCAGTTCTTC
J gene: TRBJ2-5; V gene: TRBV7-2; D gene: TRBD2; clone size: NA; CDR3 protein: CASSLALAGETQYF; CDR3 DNA: TGTGCCAGCAGCTTAGCACTAGCGGGTGAGACCCAGTACTTC
J gene: TRBJ2-5; V gene: TRBV4-3; D gene: NA; clone size: few; CDR3 protein: CASSQVPWGPNFGTQYF; CDR3 DNA: TGCGCCAGCAGCCAAGTCCCATGGGGGCCCAACTTTGGGACCCAGTACTTC
J gene: TRBJ1-2; V gene: TRBV14; D gene: NA; clone size: NA; CDR3 protein: CASSQVAGGYGYTF; CDR3 DNA: TGTGCCAGCAGCCAAGTGGCCGGGGGCTATGGCTACACCTTC
J gene: TRBJ2-3; V gene: TRBV7-9; D gene: NA; clone size: few; CDR3 protein: CASSFTSSTDTQYF; CDR3 DNA: TGTGCCAGCAGCTTTACCTCGAGCACAGATACGCAGTATTTT
J gene: TRBJ2-3; V gene: TRBV9; D gene: TRBD2; clone size: many; CDR3 protein: CASNPGTRWTDTQYF; CDR3 DNA: TGTGCCAGCAACCCCGGGACTAGGTGGACAGATACGCAGTATTTT
J gene: TRBJ2-1; V gene: TRBV6-5; D gene: TRBD2; clone size: few; CDR3 protein: CASSYASPSGDYNEQFF; CDR3 DNA: TGTGCCAGCAGTTACGCATCCCCTAGCGGGGACTACAATGAGCAGTTCTTC
J gene: TRBJ1-1; V gene: TRBV9; D gene: TRBD1; clone size: NA; CDR3 protein: CASSPPDRVNTEAFF; CDR3 DNA: TGTGCCAGCAGCCCCCCGGACAGGGTGAACACTGAAGCTTTCTTT
J gene: TRBJ1-1; V gene: TRBV6-5; D gene: NA; clone size: NA; CDR3 protein: CASRTSTEAFF; CDR3 DNA: TGTGCCAGCAGGACATCCACTGAAGCTTTCTTT
J gene: TRBJ2-3; V gene: TRBV5-1; D gene: TRBD2; clone size: many; CDR3 protein: CASSLVGVFGGDTDTQYF; CDR3 DNA: TGCGCCAGCAGCTTGGTCGGGGTCTTCGGGGGGGACACAGATACGCAGTATTTT
J gene: TRBJ2-3; V gene: TRBV7-6; D gene: NA; clone size: NA; CDR3 protein: CASSPSGFTDTQYF; CDR3 DNA: TGTGCCAGCAGCCCGAGCGGGTTTACAGATACGCAGTATTTT
J gene: TRBJ2-5; V gene: TRBV14; D gene: NA; clone size: NA; CDR3 protein: CASSQAGGGGHQETQYF; CDR3 DNA: TGTGCCAGCAGCCAAGCCGGGGGAGGAGGACACCAAGAGACCCAGTACTTC
J gene: TRBJ2-7; V gene: TRBV6-2/TRBV6-3; D gene: TRBD2; clone size: few; CDR3 protein: CASSLGNGGDYEQYF; CDR3 DNA: TGTGCCAGCAGTTTGGGGAACGGGGGGGACTACGAGCAGTACTTC
J gene: TRBJ1-6; V gene: TRBV7-9; D gene: NA; clone size: few; CDR3 protein: CASSLASSPLHF; CDR3 DNA: TGTGCCAGCAGCTTGGCATCATCACCCCTCCACTTT
J gene: TRBJ2-5; V gene: TRBV9; D gene: NA; clone size: NA; CDR3 protein: CASSDGGGYAETQYF; CDR3 DNA: TGTGCCAGCAGCGACGGTGGGGGTTATGCGGAGACCCAGTACTTC